Below, 23 T cell receptor beta chains from the same sample are listed, as sequenced in a study of lymphopenia after photon versus proton radiotherapy. Here immunoSEQ multiplex PCR was the method, and the copy in TCRdb shows in-frame clones only, minus some. This sample has roughly 32,000 clones, with over 85% found just once. Source: peripheral blood, taken from a patient treated with photon-based radiotherapy. The receptors were sampled from a woman aged 50 to 60 with cholangiocarcinoma.

The chain joins TRBV7-9 to TRBJ1-2; maybe TRBD1 (5 bases). CDR3 length equals 15 residues. Looked up from germline, CDR1 is SEHNR and CDR2 is FQNEAQ (reference sequence). Trimming pared 4 bases from V and 0 bases from J, leaving 12 bases between. The CDR3 nucleotides read TGTGCCAGCAGCTATGGGACGGGAGCTAACTATGGCTACACCTTC. This gives the protein CASSYGTGANYGYTF.

The chain carries TRBV14 and TRBJ1-3; D gene unclear. This CDR3 contains 12 residues. The V gene's germline CDR1 is SGHDN and CDR2 FVKESK. V was cut by 2 bases and J by 2 bases, with 1 base left in between. CDR3 DNA sequence: TGTGCCAGCAGCCAAACTGGAAACACCATATATTTT. Protein: CASSQTGNTIYF.

This chain joins TRBV10-3 and TRBJ2-3; TRBD2 might be the D (7 bases). Deletions cut 0 bases from V and 0 bases from J, with 13 bases between. CDR1 is ENHRY, CDR2 SYGVKD, per germline. This CDR3 contains 17 residues. CDR3 region: CAISESSAGASTDTQYF. The DNA of the CDR3 is TGTGCCATCAGTGAGTCGAGTGCGGGGGCTAGCACAGATACGCAGTATTTT.

The gene calls are TRBV18 and TRBJ2-2; D gene uncertain. The germline V gene has CDR1 KGHSH and CDR2 LQKENI. This CDR3 spans 15 amino acids. V lost 2 bases and J lost 4, with 11 bases in between. CDR3 residues: CASSPRERGTGELFF. The CDR3, as DNA: TGTGCCAGCTCACCAAGGGAAAGAGGCACCGGGGAGCTGTTTTTT.

The chain carries TRBV12-5 and TRBJ1-2; tentatively, D is TRBD1 (5 bases). This CDR3 is built from 13 residues. The V end lost 7 bases, the J end lost 0 bases, and 9 bases lay between the germline ends. The germline gives CDR1 LGHNT, CDR2 FRNRAP. CDR3 in amino acids: CASVVGANYGYTF. The CDR3 bases are TGTGCTAGTGTGGTGGGGGCTAACTATGGCTACACCTTC.

V and J are TRBV4-1 and TRBJ2-1, with D possibly called TRBD1 or TRBD2 (5 bases each). Looked up from germline, CDR1 is MGHRA and CDR2 is YSYEKL. CDR3 length: 12 residues. Trimming pared 2 bases from V and 12 bases from J, leaving 11 bases between. The CDR3 sequence is CASSQLGVRQFF. In DNA form, the CDR3 reads TGCGCCAGCAGCCAATTGGGGGTTCGGCAGTTCTTC.

The rearrangement uses TRBV2 and TRBJ2-3; D might be TRBD2 (5 bases). This CDR3 contains 18 residues. V was clipped by 5 bases and J by 4 bases, with 25 bases between them. Per germline, CDR1 SNHLY and CDR2 FYNNEI. Here the CDR3 DNA reads TGTGCCAGCAGTCAAAGGCCGGTGAGCGGATGGTCACCAGATACGCAGTATTTT. Translating gives CASSQRPVSGWSPDTQYF.

The rearrangement links TRBV29-1 to TRBJ2-7; D is perhaps TRBD1 or TRBD2 (6 bases each). Germline assignment: CDR1 SQVTM and CDR2 ANQGSEA. With 7 bases removed from V and 2 bases from J, the gap between germline ends came to 9 bases. The CDR3 contains 11 residues. The CDR3 bases are TGCAGCGCGGGGGACACCTACGAGCAGTACTTC. Translated, it gives CSAGDTYEQYF.

The chain couples TRBV27 to TRBJ1-2, with a weak D call TRBD1 (6 bases). Trimming shortened V by 3 bases and J by 5 bases, and 16 bases separated the two germline ends. The CDR3 is 15 amino acids. Per germline, CDR1 MNHEY and CDR2 SMNVEV (reference sequence). CDR3 nucleotides: TGTGCCAGCAGTTTGAGGGGGGACCTGGCTTATGGCTACACCTTC. As protein: CASSLRGDLAYGYTF.

The chain links TRBV18 to TRBJ2-1; the match to TRBD1 covers 9 bases. Trimming removed 2 bases from V and 6 bases from J; junction bases left unmatched: 8. This CDR3 contains 16 residues. Germline-derived CDR1 and CDR2 are KGHSH and LQKENI. The CDR3 sequence: CASSPVRTGAGNEQFF. The CDR3 nucleotides read TGTGCCAGCTCACCAGTCAGGACAGGGGCGGGCAATGAGCAGTTCTTC. Filled out from reference TRBV18 and TRBJ2-1, the complete variable domain reads NAGVMQNPRHLVRRRGQEARLRCSPMKGHSHVYWYRQLPEEGLKFMVYLQKENIIDESGMPKERFSAEFPKEGPSILRIQQVVRGDSAAYFCASSPVRTGAGNEQFFGPGTRLTVL.

The chain is built from TRBV4-3 and TRBJ2-1, with 10 nucleotides matching TRBD2. Trimming removed 2 bases from V and 12 bases from J; junction bases left unmatched: 13. The CDR3 extends over 16 amino acids. CDR1 and CDR2 from the germline V gene are LGHNA and YSLEER. DNA for the CDR3: TGCGCCAGCAGCCAAACACCTAGCGGGGGCCAACCTCGGCAGTTCTTC. Amino acids: CASSQTPSGGQPRQFF.

The rearrangement uses TRBV5-1 and TRBJ2-6; D is unclear. The CDR3 totals 15 residues. Per the germline V gene, CDR1 is SGHRS and CDR2 is YFSETQ. Trimming cost V 0 bases and J 0 bases, with 4 bases left between them. In nucleotides, the CDR3 is TGCGCCAGCAGCTTGGGGCACTCTGGGGCCAACGTCCTGACTTTC. Translation: CASSLGHSGANVLTF.

J is TRBJ1-3 and V is TRBV5-1; TRBD1 matches at 7 bases. The V gene end was trimmed by 5 bases and the J gene end by 0 bases; junction bases not matched to a gene: 5. The CDR3 contains 15 residues. CDR1 and CDR2 from the germline V gene are SGHRS and YFSETQ. The CDR3 loop is CASSRDSFSGNTIYF. DNA of the CDR3: TGCGCCAGCAGTCGGGACAGCTTCTCTGGAAACACCATATATTTT.

This clone appeared once. The limits of the CDR3 on the DNA are not certain, so only TCRdb's listed CDR3 is given. This chain connects TRBV9 to TRBJ1-2; the table's D gene call, TRBD1, was not cross checked with the DNA. The germline V gene has CDR1 SGDLS and CDR2 YYNGEE. With termini counted, the CDR3 has 12 amino acids. CDR3: CASRVGTGIISF.

This clone was detected only a few times. Mismatch with germline at one junction end may stem from a read error. The chain has TRBV7-7 and TRBJ1-2; D perhaps matches TRBD1 (5 bases). There are 11 residues in the CDR3. CDR1 SSHAT and CDR2 FNYEAQ come from the germline V gene (reference sequence). The CDR3 reads CASSFKQGSAF. Written as DNA, the CDR3 is TGTGCTAGCAGCTTTAAGCAGGGTTCTGCCTTC. Combining the CDR3 with reference TRBV7-7 and TRBJ1-2 gives the whole variable domain GAGVSQSPRYKVTKRGQDVTLRCDPISSHATLYWYQQALGQGPEFLTYFNYEAQPDKSGLPSDRFSAERPEGSISTLTIQRTEQRDSAMYRCASSFKQGSAFGSGTRLTVV.

The rearrangement links TRBV9 to TRBJ1-2; D remains ambiguous. V gave up 3 bases and J gave up 1 base, with 19 bases separating them. There are 17 residues in the CDR3. The germline V gene encodes CDR1 SGDLS and CDR2 YYNGEE. The CDR3 DNA reads as TGTGCCAGCAGCGAATCCAGTTCTAACCTCGATAACTATGGCTACACCTTC. Amino acids: CASSESSSNLDNYGYTF.

This sequence joins TRBV27 and TRBJ1-1; weak D call: TRBD1 (6 bases). V was clipped by 6 bases and J by 4 bases, with 15 bases between them. CDR3 length: 14 amino acids. The germline V gene has CDR1 MNHEY and CDR2 SMNVEV (reference sequence). CDR3 sequence reads: CASRLRGIGTEAFF. Written as DNA, the CDR3 is TGTGCCAGCAGACTTAGGGGGATCGGCACTGAAGCTTTCTTT.

A few counts support this clone. V is TRBV11-2 and J is TRBJ1-5; maybe TRBD1 (6 bases). Germline CDR1 is SGHAT and CDR2 is FQNNGV. Trimming removed 4 bases at V and 7 bases at J, with 14 bases between. The CDR3 consists of 14 residues. CDR3 DNA: TGTGCCAGCAGCTCGGGACAAAGGGCCCAGCCCCAGCATTTT. Translated, it gives CASSSGQRAQPQHF. Combining the CDR3 with reference TRBV11-2 and TRBJ1-5 gives the whole variable domain EAGVAQSPRYKIIEKRQSVAFWCNPISGHATLYWYQQILGQGPKLLIQFQNNGVVDDSQLPKDRFSAERLKGVDSTLKIQPAKLEDSAVYLCASSSGQRAQPQHFGDGTRLSIL.

The rearrangement links TRBV7-9 to TRBJ2-7; D call uncertain. The CDR3 totals 10 residues. CDR1 is SEHNR and CDR2 is FQNEAQ in the germline V gene (reference sequence). Trimming cost V 5 bases and J 7 bases, with 6 bases left between them. Here the CDR3 reads CASSDTEQYF. CDR3 DNA sequence: TGTGCCAGCAGCGATACAGAGCAGTACTTC.

V and J are TRBV5-4 and TRBJ1-4, with D perhaps TRBD1 (5 bases). V was trimmed by 4 bases and J by 10 bases, leaving 11 bases between them. In germline, CDR1 is SGHNT, CDR2 YYREEE (reference sequence). CDR3 length equals 12 residues. CDR3 DNA: TGTGCCAGCAGCCAACTTCAGGGAAAACTGTTTTTT. The encoded protein is CASSQLQGKLFF.

The rearrangement joins TRBV10-3 to TRBJ2-2; possibly TRBD2 for D (5 bases). Trimming took 10 bases from V and 5 from J, leaving 20 bases between them. Germline loops: CDR1 ENHRY, CDR2 SYGVKD. The CDR3 covers 15 residues. CDR3 DNA sequence: TGTGCCACGGCTAGGGCGGACCCGGGGACCGGGGAGCTGTTTTTT. Translation gives CATARADPGTGELFF.

J is TRBJ2-5 and V is TRBV4-3; 8 bases are shared with TRBD2. The CDR3 contains 15 residues. Germline V lookup: CDR1 LGHNA, CDR2 YSLEER. Trimming removed 2 bases from V and 5 bases from J; junction bases left unmatched: 7. DNA of the CDR3: TGCGCCAGCAGCCAAAACCGTGGCGGGGGGGAGACCCAGTACTTC. Its protein product is CASSQNRGGGETQYF.

The CDR3 region is CASSHFTGYSNQPQHF. The CDR3 coding sequence is TGTGCCAGCAGCCACTTCACAGGCTATAGCAATCAGCCCCAGCATTTT. The gene calls are TRBV6-6 and TRBJ1-5, with TRBD1 as a possible D gene (5 bases). This CDR3 has 16 amino acids. With 6 bases removed from V and 0 bases from J, the gap between germline ends came to 15 bases. Germline V CDR1 and CDR2: MNHNY, SVGAGI (reference sequence).